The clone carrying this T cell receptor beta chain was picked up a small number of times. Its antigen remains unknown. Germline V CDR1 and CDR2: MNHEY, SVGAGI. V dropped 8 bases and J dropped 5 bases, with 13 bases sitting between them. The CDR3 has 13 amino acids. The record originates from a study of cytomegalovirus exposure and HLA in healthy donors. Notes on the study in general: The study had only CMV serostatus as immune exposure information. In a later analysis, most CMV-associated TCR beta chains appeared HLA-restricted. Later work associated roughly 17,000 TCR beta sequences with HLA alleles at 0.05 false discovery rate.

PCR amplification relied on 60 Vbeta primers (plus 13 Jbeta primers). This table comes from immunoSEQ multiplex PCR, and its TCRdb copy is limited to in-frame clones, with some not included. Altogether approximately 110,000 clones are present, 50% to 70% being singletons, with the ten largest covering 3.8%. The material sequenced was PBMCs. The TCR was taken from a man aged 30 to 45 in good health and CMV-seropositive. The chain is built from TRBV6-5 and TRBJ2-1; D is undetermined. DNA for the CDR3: TGTGCCAGCTCTCCTCAGGATAACAATGAGCAGTTCTTC. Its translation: CASSPQDNNEQFF.